These 32 T cell receptor beta chains were sequenced from one sample in a study of OX40 agonist ivuxolimab in advanced cancers. Profiling relied on immunoSEQ multiplex PCR, and the TCRdb table lists in-frame clones only, not all of them. The profile shows more than 25,000 clones, approximately 83% of them singletons. Material: CD4+ or CD8+ T cells sorted from blood, obtained in a trial of the OX40 agonist ivuxolimab. Receptors originate from an adult with an advanced solid tumor such as melanoma, head and neck, liver or kidney cancer.

The rearrangement uses TRBV4-2 and TRBJ2-7, with TRBD1 matching over 7 bases. This CDR3 region has 14 residues. Trimming cost V 3 bases and J 5 bases; bases outside gene matches: 7. Germline V lookup: CDR1 LGHNA, CDR2 YNFKEQ. The CDR3 sequence: CASSQIGTVDEQYF. As DNA, the CDR3 is TGTGCCAGCAGCCAGATTGGGACAGTCGACGAGCAGTACTTC.

This clone was observed a handful of times. The genes are TRBV4-3 and TRBJ1-1; D remains unclear. CDR1 and CDR2 from the germline V gene are LGHNA and YSLEER. CDR3 size: 15 residues. Trimming removed 5 bases from V and 0 bases from J, with 13 bases in between. The CDR3 sequence: CASSMGVLLNTEAFF. The CDR3 DNA is TGCGCCAGCAGCATGGGCGTACTCCTGAACACTGAAGCTTTCTTT.

The chain recombines TRBV4-1 with TRBJ2-5; TRBD2 agrees at 7 bases. This CDR3 contains 15 residues. Trimming at V came to 7 bases and at J to 2 bases, leaving 10 bases not matched to a gene. Germline CDR1 and CDR2: MGHRA and YSYEKL. CDR3: CASKVSGAPQETQYF. The CDR3 coding sequence is TGCGCCAGCAAGGTCAGCGGGGCGCCGCAAGAGACCCAGTACTTC.

The rearrangement links TRBV7-7 to TRBJ2-2; TRBD2 matches at 14 bases. This CDR3 region has 19 residues. J gave up 6 bases and V 3 bases, and 12 bases lay outside the gene matches. The germline V gene encodes CDR1 SSHAT and CDR2 FNYEAQ (reference sequence). In DNA form, the CDR3 reads TGTGCCAGCAGCTTCGGACTAGCGGGGGGAGGTTACCTTCCCGGGGAGCTGTTTTTT. Its translation: CASSFGLAGGGYLPGELFF.

Notes on this clone: The junction shows a germline mismatch at one end, possibly a read error. This chain uses TRBV5-3 with TRBJ2-1; no definite D call. TRBV5-3 is an ORF, with its function uncertain. The CDR3 contains 13 residues. CDR3 region: CASSLDNYNEQFF. Here the CDR3 DNA reads TGTGCCAGCAGCTTAGACAATTACAATGAGCAGTTCTTC.

Judged by abundance, this clone is medium-sized. V is TRBV7-6 and J is TRBJ1-4; 10 bases map to TRBD1. The CDR3 extends over 15 amino acids. Per the germline V gene, CDR1 is SGHVS and CDR2 is FNYEAQ. V lost 5 bases and J lost 4; bases outside the gene matches: 4. DNA of the CDR3: TGTGCCAGCAGCCCGGGGACAGGGGTTAATGAAAAACTGTTTTTT. Translation: CASSPGTGVNEKLFF.

This chain uses TRBV7-6 with TRBJ1-1; 8 nucleotides line up with TRBD1. CDR3 size: 14 residues. Germline CDR1 SGHVS, CDR2 FNYEAQ. V lost 5 bases and J lost 1; bases outside the gene matches: 3. The CDR3 coding sequence is TGTGCCAGCAGCAAGACAGGGGCGAACACTGAAGCTTTCTTT. Protein: CASSKTGANTEAFF.

The chain couples TRBV30 to TRBJ2-7, with D possibly TRBD2 on 5 matching bases. V lost 2 bases, J lost 3 bases, and 14 bases lay in between. There are 14 residues in the CDR3. Germline V gives CDR1 GTSNPN, CDR2 SVGIG (reference sequence). CDR3 nucleotide sequence: TGTGCCTGGAGTCGAGGGTTCATGGACTACGAGCAGTACTTC. Amino acid sequence: CAWSRGFMDYEQYF.

V and J are TRBV4-1 and TRBJ2-7; no definite D call. Germline V gene lookup returns CDR1 MGHRA and CDR2 YSYEKL. The CDR3 length is 17 residues. V was clipped by 1 base and J by 0 bases, with 16 bases between them. The CDR3 region has the DNA TGCGCCAGCAGCCAAGTGGGTAATCGGAATCCCTCCTACGAGCAGTACTTC. It yields the protein CASSQVGNRNPSYEQYF.

The sample holds a few counts of this clone. J is TRBJ1-1 and V is TRBV2; D unresolved. CDR3 size: 12 residues. CDR1 and CDR2 (germline): SNHLY, FYNNEI. With 7 bases removed from V and 1 base from J, the gap between germline ends came to 7 bases. The DNA of the CDR3 is TGTGCCAGCATGAGGGCGAACACTGAAGCTTTCTTT. It is translated as CASMRANTEAFF.

This chain joins TRBV7-9 and TRBJ1-1, with TRBD1 as a possible D gene (5 bases). The CDR3 has 16 residues. V was trimmed by 1 base and J by 6 bases, leaving 18 bases between them. Germline values: CDR1 SEHNR, CDR2 FQNEAQ (reference sequence). CDR3 nucleotides: TGTGCCAGCAGCTTAGGACGGTCAGGGTGGGGCGCTGAAGCTTTCTTT. This sequence encodes CASSLGRSGWGAEAFF.

V and J are TRBV5-4 and TRBJ2-1; TRBD1 matches 7 bases. V shed 7 bases, J shed 0 bases, and the junction held 7 bases outside the gene matches. Germline values: CDR1 SGHNT, CDR2 YYREEE (reference sequence). The CDR3 runs to 15 residues. Here the CDR3 reads CASGDSPSSYNEQFF. The CDR3 DNA reads as TGTGCCAGCGGGGACAGCCCGTCCTCCTACAATGAGCAGTTCTTC.

This clone appeared a single time. The chain carries TRBV5-1 and TRBJ2-1; D is unclear. V lost 4 bases to trimming and J lost 7 bases, with 9 bases between them. Germline V gene sequence: CDR1 SGHRS, CDR2 YFSETQ. The CDR3 is 12 residues long. CDR3: CASSVGWNEQFF. CDR3 sequence (DNA): TGCGCCAGCAGCGTAGGGTGGAATGAGCAGTTCTTC.

This clone has only a few counts. The chain carries TRBV27 and TRBJ1-2; 7 nucleotides align to TRBD1. Germline lookup yields CDR1 MNHEY and CDR2 SMNVEV (reference sequence). The J segment lost 7 bases and the V segment lost 8 bases, leaving 16 bases of the junction unmatched. This CDR3 has 15 residues. For the CDR3, the DNA is TGTGCCAGCTCCCTTGAGGGGGCGAGGGTGAGTGGCTACACCTTC. Its translation is CASSLEGARVSGYTF.

The gene calls are TRBV19 and TRBJ2-3; D is perhaps TRBD1 or TRBD2 (6 bases each). The CDR3 covers 16 residues. The V end was cut by 3 bases, the J end by 1 base, with 14 bases between. Germline-derived CDR1 and CDR2 are LNHDA and SQIVND (reference sequence). CDR3 amino acids: CASSIFRGAGTDTQYF. The CDR3 DNA follows: TGTGCCAGTAGTATCTTTAGGGGGGCGGGCACAGATACGCAGTATTTT.

Only a few counts were recorded for this clone. Other DNA sequences in the sample encode the same CDR3. This chain links TRBV5-1 with TRBJ2-5, with D maybe TRBD1 (6 bases). Trimming took 8 bases from V and 1 from J, leaving 12 bases between them. The CDR3 consists of 13 residues. The germline V gene has CDR1 SGHRS and CDR2 YFSETQ. The DNA of the CDR3 is TGCGCCAGTTCCAGAGGGGGCCAAGAGACCCAGTACTTC. Protein product: CASSRGGQETQYF.

The CDR3 protein is CASSEYDRSLNTEAFF. Written as DNA, the CDR3 is TGTGCCAGCAGTGAATATGACCGAAGTCTGAACACTGAAGCTTTCTTT. The chain couples TRBV25-1 to TRBJ1-1; D unresolved. Germline CDR1 and CDR2: MGHDK and SYGVNS. V lost 0 bases and J 0 bases, leaving 11 bases between the germline ends. CDR3 length: 16 amino acids.

This chain links TRBV30 with TRBJ2-7; D unresolved. Germline CDR1 is GTSNPN and CDR2 is SVGIG (reference sequence). V shed 0 bases and J shed 6 bases, with 6 bases lying between them. The CDR3 totals 11 residues. This chain's CDR3 is CAWSVGSEQYF. The CDR3 nucleotides are TGTGCCTGGAGTGTAGGGTCCGAGCAGTACTTC. Variable domain in full (rest from reference TRBV30 and TRBJ2-7): SQTIHQWPATLVQPVGSPLSLECTVEGTSNPNLYWYRQAAGRGLQLLFYSVGIGQISSEVPQNLSASRPQDRQFILSSKKLLLSDSGFYLCAWSVGSEQYFGPGTRLTVT.

The genes are TRBV11-2 and TRBJ1-1; no firm D call. CDR1 is SGHAT, CDR2 FQNNGV, per germline. Between the trimmed V and J ends, which lost 1 base and 2 bases, there was a span of 11 bases. The CDR3 runs 15 residues. CDR3: CASSLGRTANTEAFF. The CDR3 nucleotides read TGTGCCAGCAGCTTAGGTCGGACGGCCAACACTGAAGCTTTCTTT. The whole variable domain, remainder taken from reference TRBV11-2 and TRBJ1-1, is EAGVAQSPRYKIIEKRQSVAFWCNPISGHATLYWYQQILGQGPKLLIQFQNNGVVDDSQLPKDRFSAERLKGVDSTLKIQPAKLEDSAVYLCASSLGRTANTEAFFGQGTRLTVV.

The rearrangement uses TRBV30 and TRBJ1-6, with D perhaps matching TRBD1 (5 bases). V was cut by 0 bases and J by 7 bases, with 10 bases left in between. The germline V gene has CDR1 GTSNPN and CDR2 SVGIG (reference sequence). The CDR3 length is 14 residues. The CDR3 nucleotides read TGTGCCTGGAGTGTACTGGGACCAAATTCACCCCTCCACTTT. Its protein product is CAWSVLGPNSPLHF.

This clone has a single count. This chain links TRBV27 with TRBJ1-2, with D unresolved. Trimming took 2 bases from V and 0 from J, leaving 4 bases between them. Germline values: CDR1 MNHEY, CDR2 SMNVEV (reference sequence). CDR3 size: 13 residues. The CDR3, as DNA: TGTGCCAGCAGTTTAGCCTCTAACTATGGCTACACCTTC. As protein: CASSLASNYGYTF.

J is TRBJ2-1 and V is TRBV14; D unclear. Germline V gives CDR1 SGHDN, CDR2 FVKESK. The V gene lost 3 bases and the J gene lost 0 bases, with 9 bases spanning the gap. The CDR3 covers 15 residues. The CDR3 spells CASSHEWSSYNEQFF. In DNA form, the CDR3 reads TGTGCCAGCAGCCATGAATGGTCCTCCTACAATGAGCAGTTCTTC.

V usage is TRBV11-2 and J usage is TRBJ2-3; 8 bases are a match to TRBD1. This CDR3 has 14 residues. Germline trimming cut 3 bases from V and 5 bases from J; bases unmatched to any gene: 4. CDR1 SGHAT and CDR2 FQNNGV come from the germline V gene. DNA of the CDR3: TGTGCCAGCAGCTTTGCAGGGGGCGTAGATACGCAGTATTTT. Translating gives CASSFAGGVDTQYF.

The genes are TRBV5-6 and TRBJ1-2, with D unclear. The germline V gene has CDR1 SGHDT and CDR2 YYEEEE. The CDR3 spans 15 residues. The V and J ends lost 4 bases and 0 bases respectively, with 13 bases between them. The CDR3 region has the DNA TGTGCCAGCAGCCCGAGTCCCCGTCCTAACTATGGCTACACCTTC. Protein sequence: CASSPSPRPNYGYTF.

The rearrangement uses TRBV19 and TRBJ1-1; D gene unclear. Germline CDR1 reads LNHDA; CDR2 reads SQIVND (reference sequence). Trimming stripped 10 bases from V and 1 base from J, with 10 bases between. The CDR3 has 12 residues. The CDR3 DNA sequence: TGTGCCACGCAGCGGGCGAACACTGAAGCTTTCTTT. Protein: CATQRANTEAFF.

The V gene is TRBV5-1, the J gene TRBJ1-1; 7 positions agree with TRBD1. The CDR3 has 18 residues. Germline loops: CDR1 SGHRS, CDR2 YFSETQ. J gave up 2 bases and V 0 bases, and 13 bases lay outside the gene matches. The CDR3 reads CASSLAPGTAIRNTEAFF. CDR3 nucleotide sequence: TGCGCCAGCAGCTTGGCCCCCGGGACAGCCATAAGAAACACTGAAGCTTTCTTT.

This chain links TRBV11-2 with TRBJ2-3; D perhaps matches TRBD1 (6 bases). The V end lost 5 bases, the J end lost 5 bases, and 26 bases lay between the germline ends. The CDR3 totals 18 residues. Germline V lookup: CDR1 SGHAT, CDR2 FQNNGV. The CDR3 nucleotides read TGTGCCAGCAGCCCCTTCCGGGATGTGGGGGCCCCGATAGATACGCAGTATTTT. Its translation: CASSPFRDVGAPIDTQYF. Based on the CDR3 plus reference TRBV11-2 and TRBJ2-3, the full variable domain is EAGVAQSPRYKIIEKRQSVAFWCNPISGHATLYWYQQILGQGPKLLIQFQNNGVVDDSQLPKDRFSAERLKGVDSTLKIQPAKLEDSAVYLCASSPFRDVGAPIDTQYFGPGTRLTVL.

The rearrangement joins TRBV12-5 to TRBJ2-7; D is uncertain. The germline V gene has CDR1 LGHNT and CDR2 FRNRAP. V lost 6 bases and J lost 4, with 16 bases in between. CDR3 length equals 14 residues. The CDR3 loop is CASGQDGLGYEQYF. The CDR3 DNA sequence: TGTGCTAGTGGACAAGACGGGCTGGGATACGAGCAGTACTTC.

This clone has more than one count but fewer than ten. The rearrangement links TRBV7-8 to TRBJ2-7; 7 bases agree with TRBD1. The germline V gene encodes CDR1 SGHVS and CDR2 FQNEAQ. The V segment lost 5 bases and the J segment 3 bases; nucleotides outside the gene matches: 4. The CDR3 totals 13 residues. The CDR3 sequence is CASSPNRGYEQYF. The CDR3 DNA reads TGTGCCAGCAGCCCGAACAGGGGCTACGAGCAGTACTTC. Variable domain in full (rest from reference TRBV7-8 and TRBJ2-7): GAGVSQSPRYKVAKRGQDVALRCDPISGHVSLFWYQQALGQGPEFLTYFQNEAQLDKSGLPSDRFFAERPEGSVSTLKIQRTQQEDSAVYLCASSPNRGYEQYFGPGTRLTVT.

The chain uses TRBV7-9 and TRBJ1-1; 10 nucleotides match TRBD1. The CDR3 sequence is 15 residues long. With V trimmed by 4 bases and J by 4 bases, 6 bases remained unmatched. The germline gives CDR1 SEHNR, CDR2 FQNEAQ (reference sequence). The CDR3 nucleotides read TGTGCCAGCAGCTCGGACAGGGGGTTTGGCACTGAAGCTTTCTTT. Translated, it gives CASSSDRGFGTEAFF.

The CDR3 coding sequence is TGTGCCAGTAGTAGGTCGGGCAGGGCGGCAGATACGCAGTATTTT. Protein product: CASSRSGRAADTQYF. The chain is built from TRBV19 and TRBJ2-3; possible D gene TRBD1, 5 bases. The CDR3 loop spans 15 amino acids. Per the germline V gene, CDR1 is LNHDA and CDR2 is SQIVND (reference sequence). V lost 4 bases and J lost 4, with 15 bases in between. Using reference TRBV19 and TRBJ2-3 for the parts outside the CDR3, the full variable domain is DGGITQSPKYLFRKEGQNVTLSCEQNLNHDAMYWYRQDPGQGLRLIYYSQIVNDFQKGDIAEGYSVSREKKESFPLTVTSAQKNPTAFYLCASSRSGRAADTQYFGPGTRLTVL.

The chain recombines TRBV27 with TRBJ2-3; no clear D gene. Germline-derived CDR1 and CDR2 are MNHEY and SMNVEV (reference sequence). This CDR3 region has 15 residues. V was clipped by 3 bases and J by 0 bases, with 10 bases between them. CDR3 region: CASSLIMRSTDTQYF. The CDR3 bases are TGTGCCAGCAGTTTGATTATGAGGAGCACAGATACGCAGTATTTT.